This record covers a single T cell receptor beta chain. As yet, its antigen is unknown. At one end the junction does not follow the germline gene, possibly because of a read error. The library protocol tagged individual cDNA molecules with unique molecular identifiers. TCRdb called the 5' RACE reads again in MiXCR, with one record for every CDR3 protein. The table lists roughly 30,000 distinct CDR3 sequences, 4.5% of them singletons. The CDR3 loop spans 15 amino acids. CDR1 and CDR2 (germline): MNHEY, SVGEGT. The data originate from a study of early T cells in non-severe SARS-CoV-2 infection. Study in general: It was bulk RNA from unsorted whole blood that was sequenced, and the chains were unpaired.

The study's findings and limits: Matching results from VDJdb favored anti-spike CD8 responses, leaving private and CD4 specificities undetected.

The chain carries TRBV6-2 or TRBV6-3 and TRBJ2-1; 12 bases are shared with TRBD2. Sequenced material: whole blood. This TCR came from an adult who was a healthcare worker with PCR-confirmed SARS-CoV-2 infection or an uninfected control (not recorded which). The CDR3 nucleotides are TGCGCCAGCAGTACTCAGACTAGCGGGAGAGGTGAGCAGTTCTTC. Translation gives CASSTQTSGRGEQFF.